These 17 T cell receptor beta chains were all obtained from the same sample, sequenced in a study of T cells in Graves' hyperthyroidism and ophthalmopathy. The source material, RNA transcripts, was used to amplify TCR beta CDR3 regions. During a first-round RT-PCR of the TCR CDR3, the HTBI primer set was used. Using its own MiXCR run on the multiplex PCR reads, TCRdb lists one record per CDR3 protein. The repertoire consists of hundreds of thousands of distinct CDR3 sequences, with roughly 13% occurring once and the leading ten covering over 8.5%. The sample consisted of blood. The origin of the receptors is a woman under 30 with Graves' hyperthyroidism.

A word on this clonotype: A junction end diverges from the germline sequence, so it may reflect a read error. CDR3 in DNA: TGTGCCAGCAGCTTAAACAGGGGGCCGGGAAACACCATATATTTT. As protein: CASSLNRGPGNTIYF. The genes are TRBV5-1 and TRBJ1-3; 9 bases are shared with TRBD1. CDR1 and CDR2 (germline): SGHRS, YFSETQ. CDR3 length equals 15 residues.

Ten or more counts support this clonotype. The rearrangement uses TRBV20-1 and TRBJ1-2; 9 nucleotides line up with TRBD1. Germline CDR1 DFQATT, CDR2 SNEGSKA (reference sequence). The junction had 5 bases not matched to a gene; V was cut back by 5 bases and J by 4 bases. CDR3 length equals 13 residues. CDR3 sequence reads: CSAQGTGSYGYTF. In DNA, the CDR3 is TGCAGTGCTCAGGGGACAGGGAGCTATGGCTACACCTTC.

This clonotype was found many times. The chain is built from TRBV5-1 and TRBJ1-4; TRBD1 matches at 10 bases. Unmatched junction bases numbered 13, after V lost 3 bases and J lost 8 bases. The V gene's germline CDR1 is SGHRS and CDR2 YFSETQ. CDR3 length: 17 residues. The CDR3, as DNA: TGCGCCAGCAGCTCAGTCCCGGCGGGACAGGGGATCGAAAAACTGTTTTTT. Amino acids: CASSSVPAGQGIEKLFF.

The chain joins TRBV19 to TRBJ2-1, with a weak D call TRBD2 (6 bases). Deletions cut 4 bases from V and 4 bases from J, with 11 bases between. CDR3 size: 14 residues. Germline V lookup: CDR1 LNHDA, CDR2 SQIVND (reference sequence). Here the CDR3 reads CASSTRTNYNEQFF. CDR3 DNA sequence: TGTGCCAGTAGTACACGGACTAATTACAATGAGCAGTTCTTC.

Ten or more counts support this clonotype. The CDR3 DNA reads TGTGCCAGCATCAAAGCGGGGGAATCCTACAATGAGCAGTTCTTC. Translated, it gives CASIKAGESYNEQFF. The chain combines TRBV28 with TRBJ2-1; 8 bases line up with TRBD2. CDR1 MDHEN and CDR2 SYDVKM come from the germline V gene. Losses at the gene ends were 7 bases for V and 1 base for J; bases not matched to a gene: 6. The CDR3 is 15 amino acids.

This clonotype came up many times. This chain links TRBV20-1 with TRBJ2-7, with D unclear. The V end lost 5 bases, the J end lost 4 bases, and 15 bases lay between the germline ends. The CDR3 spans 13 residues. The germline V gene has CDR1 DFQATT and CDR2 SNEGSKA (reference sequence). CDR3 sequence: CSARAPLGYEQYF. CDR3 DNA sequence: TGCAGTGCTCGTGCCCCGTTGGGTTACGAGCAGTACTTC.

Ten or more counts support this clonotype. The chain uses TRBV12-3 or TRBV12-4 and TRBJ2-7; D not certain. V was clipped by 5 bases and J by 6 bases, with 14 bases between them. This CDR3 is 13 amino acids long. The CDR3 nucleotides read TGTGCCAGCAGTAATAGACTGCTCATCGAGCAGTACTTC. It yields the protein CASSNRLLIEQYF.

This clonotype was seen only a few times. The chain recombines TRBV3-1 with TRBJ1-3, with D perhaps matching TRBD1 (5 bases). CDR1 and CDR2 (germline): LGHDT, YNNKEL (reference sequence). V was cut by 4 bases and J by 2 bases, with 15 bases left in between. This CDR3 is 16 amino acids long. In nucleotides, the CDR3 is TGTGCCAGCAGCCGCCCAGGGACTTCGCCTGGAAACACCATATATTTT. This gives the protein CASSRPGTSPGNTIYF.

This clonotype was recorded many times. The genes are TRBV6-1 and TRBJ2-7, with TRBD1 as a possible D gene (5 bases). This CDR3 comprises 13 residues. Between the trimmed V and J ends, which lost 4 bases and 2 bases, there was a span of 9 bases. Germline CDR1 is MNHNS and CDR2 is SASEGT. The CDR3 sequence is CASSAGQAYEQYF. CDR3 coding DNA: TGTGCCAGCAGTGCAGGGCAGGCCTACGAGCAGTACTTC.

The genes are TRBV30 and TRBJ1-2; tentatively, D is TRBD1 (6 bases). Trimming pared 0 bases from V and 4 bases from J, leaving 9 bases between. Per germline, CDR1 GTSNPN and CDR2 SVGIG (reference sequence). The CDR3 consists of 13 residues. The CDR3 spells CAWSVGGFYGYTF. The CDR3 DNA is TGTGCCTGGAGTGTTGGGGGCTTCTATGGCTACACCTTC. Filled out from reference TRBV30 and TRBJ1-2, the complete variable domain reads SQTIHQWPATLVQPVGSPLSLECTVEGTSNPNLYWYRQAAGRGLQLLFYSVGIGQISSEVPQNLSASRPQDRQFILSSKKLLLSDSGFYLCAWSVGGFYGYTFGSGTRLTVV.

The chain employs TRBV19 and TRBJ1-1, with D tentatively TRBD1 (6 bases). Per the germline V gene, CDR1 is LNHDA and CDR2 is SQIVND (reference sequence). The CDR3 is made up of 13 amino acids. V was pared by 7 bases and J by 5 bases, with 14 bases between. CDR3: CASTKKGGTEAFF. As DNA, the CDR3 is TGTGCCAGTACAAAGAAGGGGGGGACTGAAGCTTTCTTT.

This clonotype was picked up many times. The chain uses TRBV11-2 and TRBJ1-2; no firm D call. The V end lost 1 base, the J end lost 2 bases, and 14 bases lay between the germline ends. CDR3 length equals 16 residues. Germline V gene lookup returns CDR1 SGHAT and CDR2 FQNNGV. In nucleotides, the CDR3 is TGTGCCAGCAGCTTAGGTCCCGGGTATGACAACTATGGCTACACCTTC. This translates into CASSLGPGYDNYGYTF. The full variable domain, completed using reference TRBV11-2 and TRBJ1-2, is EAGVAQSPRYKIIEKRQSVAFWCNPISGHATLYWYQQILGQGPKLLIQFQNNGVVDDSQLPKDRFSAERLKGVDSTLKIQPAKLEDSAVYLCASSLGPGYDNYGYTFGSGTRLTVV.

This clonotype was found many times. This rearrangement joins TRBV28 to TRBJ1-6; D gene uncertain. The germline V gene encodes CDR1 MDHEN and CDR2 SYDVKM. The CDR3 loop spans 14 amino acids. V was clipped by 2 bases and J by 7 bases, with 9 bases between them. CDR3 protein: CASSLRVTNSPLHF. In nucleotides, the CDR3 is TGTGCCAGCAGTTTAAGGGTCACGAATTCACCCCTCCACTTT.

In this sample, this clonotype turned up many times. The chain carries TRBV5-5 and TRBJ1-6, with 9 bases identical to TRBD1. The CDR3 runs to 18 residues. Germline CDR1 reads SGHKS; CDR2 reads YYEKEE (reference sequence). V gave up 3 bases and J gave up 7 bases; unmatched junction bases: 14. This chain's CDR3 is CASSSYSGTGRGNSPLHF. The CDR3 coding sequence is TGTGCCAGCAGCTCTTATTCCGGGACAGGGAGAGGAAATTCACCCCTCCACTTT. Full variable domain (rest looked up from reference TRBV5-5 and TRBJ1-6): DAGVTQSPTHLIKTRGQQVTLRCSPISGHKSVSWYQQVLGQGPQFIFQYYEKEERGRGNFPDRFSARQFPNYSSELNVNALLLGDSALYLCASSSYSGTGRGNSPLHFGNGTRLTVT.

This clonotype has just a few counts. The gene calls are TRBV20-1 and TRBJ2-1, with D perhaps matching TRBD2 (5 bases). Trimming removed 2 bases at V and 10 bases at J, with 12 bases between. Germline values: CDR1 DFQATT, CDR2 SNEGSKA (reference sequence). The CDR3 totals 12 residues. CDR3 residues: CSARFGLAEQFF. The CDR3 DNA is TGCAGTGCTAGATTCGGGTTAGCGGAGCAGTTCTTC.

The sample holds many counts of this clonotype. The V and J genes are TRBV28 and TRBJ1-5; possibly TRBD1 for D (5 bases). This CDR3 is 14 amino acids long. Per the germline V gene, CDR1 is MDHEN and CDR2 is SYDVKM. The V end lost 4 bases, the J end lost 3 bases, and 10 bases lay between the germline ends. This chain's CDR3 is CASSSTAFNQPQHF. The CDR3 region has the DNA TGTGCCAGCAGTTCGACAGCTTTCAATCAGCCCCAGCATTTT. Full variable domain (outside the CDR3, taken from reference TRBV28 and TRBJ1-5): DVKVTQSSRYLVKRTGEKVFLECVQDMDHENMFWYRQDPGLGLRLIYFSYDVKMKEKGDIPEGYSVSREKKERFSLILESASTNQTSMYLCASSSTAFNQPQHFGDGTRLSIL.

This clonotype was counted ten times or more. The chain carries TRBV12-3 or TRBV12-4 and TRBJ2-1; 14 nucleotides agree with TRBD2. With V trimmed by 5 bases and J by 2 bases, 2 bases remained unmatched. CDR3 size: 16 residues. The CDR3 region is CASSGTSGRTYNEQFF. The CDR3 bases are TGTGCCAGCAGTGGGACTAGCGGGAGAACCTACAATGAGCAGTTCTTC.